This T cell receptor beta chain was recorded in a study of blood T cells in healthy people across ages. Overall study results and limits: Naive T cell percentage showed a strong correlation with the diversity of TCR beta.

In the case of this clonotype: The antigen is unknown. The germline gene is not matched at one end of the junction; a read error may be the cause.

Germline V lookup: CDR1 SQVTM, CDR2 ANQGSEA. The CDR3 length is 15 residues. Sample-barcoded 5' priming and a J-beta primer mix drove a second PCR of 7 to 11 cycles. Every cDNA was tagged by a template-switch adaptor with 12 random nucleotides. TCRdb passed the 5' RACE reads through MiXCR, listing each CDR3 protein once. Here the sample spans about a million distinct CDR3 sequences, roughly half being singletons. The receptor comes from a woman aged 55 to 70 in good health. The chain uses TRBV29-1 and TRBJ2-3, with 10 bases fitting TRBD2. The sequenced sample consisted of blood. CDR3 nucleotide sequence: TGCGGCGTTGATGGAGCGGGAGGGTACACAGATACGCAGTATTTT. Its protein product is CGVDGAGGYTDTQYF.